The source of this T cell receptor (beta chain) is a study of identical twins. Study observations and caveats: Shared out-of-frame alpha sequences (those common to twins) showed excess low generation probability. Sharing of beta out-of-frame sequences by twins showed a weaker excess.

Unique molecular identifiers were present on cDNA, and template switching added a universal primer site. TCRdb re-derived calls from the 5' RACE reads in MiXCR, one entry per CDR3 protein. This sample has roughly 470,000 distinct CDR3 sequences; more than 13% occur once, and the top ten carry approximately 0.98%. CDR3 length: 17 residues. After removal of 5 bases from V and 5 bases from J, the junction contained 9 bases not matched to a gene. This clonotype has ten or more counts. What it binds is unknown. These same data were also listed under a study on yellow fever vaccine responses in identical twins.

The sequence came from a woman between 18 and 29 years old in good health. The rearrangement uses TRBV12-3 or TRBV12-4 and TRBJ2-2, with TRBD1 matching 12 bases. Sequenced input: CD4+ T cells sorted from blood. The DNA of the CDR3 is TGTGCCAGCAGTCCCGGGACAGGGGGCGCGAGTACCGGGGAGCTGTTTTTT. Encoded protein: CASSPGTGGASTGELFF.